The source of this TCR beta chain is a study of a mutant IDH1 vaccine in newly diagnosed glioma. Study-level information: Patients began vaccination 4-6 weeks after radiotherapy alone, or with temozolomide cycles. Of treated patients, around 60% were men and 37.5% women, averaging around 39 years. Patients arrived already treated with radiotherapy, temozolomide, or both, most having had both.

As to this clone: Antigen unknown.

Germline CDR1 and CDR2: LGHNA and YSLEER. V was pared by 0 bases and J by 6 bases, with 18 bases between. There are 16 residues in the CDR3. Time point of the sample: week 5, during vaccination. Every vaccine dose comprised 300 ug of mutant IDH1 20-mer peptide plus topical imiquimod. The astrocytomas were IDH1-mutant, ATRX-negative, and WHO grade 3 or 4. Profiling relied on immunoSEQ multiplex PCR, and the TCRdb table lists in-frame clones only, not all of them. The table shows fewer than 70,000 clones, with about nine tenths occurring only once. This receptor was obtained from a woman aged 40-49 years with glioma. This chain links TRBV4-3 with TRBJ2-7; possible D gene TRBD2, 5 bases. The sample in question was PBMCs, obtained from a glioma patient whose treatment included an IDH1 peptide vaccine. The CDR3 loop is CASSQDPRGAGREQYF. The CDR3 coding sequence is TGCGCCAGCAGCCAAGATCCTCGGGGTGCAGGCCGCGAGCAGTACTTC.